This note documents a single TCR beta chain sequence. The antigen is undetermined. This record comes from a study of T cell responses to AZD1222 COVID-19 vaccine. At the level of the study: Pooling was applied to second doses at about 4 or about 12 weeks.

The data were produced by immunoSEQ multiplex PCR, yet TCRdb's version contains in-frame clones alone and is incomplete. The table includes more than 95,000 clones, 70% to 90% detected once. CDR3 length: 15 residues. The germline gives CDR1 LNHDA, CDR2 SQIVND (reference sequence). The V end lost 2 bases, the J end lost 6 bases, and 16 bases lay between the germline ends. Study-level points and caveats: Donors skewed white British and female; clonal diversity was possibly underestimated. Regions 160-218 and 743-854 held dominance among vaccine-associated CD4 TCRs, which spanned spike. Seropositive at baseline were only six AZD1222 recipients.

This material consisted of peripheral blood, taken on day 0 of AZD1222 vaccination. The sequence derives from an adult in good health. The chain uses TRBV19 and TRBJ1-2; weak D call: TRBD1 (6 bases). The CDR3 DNA reads as TGTGCCAGTAGTATACAGGGGAATCGGGCTAATGGCTACACCTTC. Amino acid sequence: CASSIQGNRANGYTF.